The 23 T cell receptor beta chains below were found in one sample sequenced in a study of tumor-infiltrating lymphocytes in primary liver carcinoma listed by TCRdb under 2017. Blood RNA was extracted from unsorted whole blood with TRIzol reagent; germline DNA came from the DNeasy Blood & Tissue kit. The instrument was an Illumina HiSeq 2500. Starting from approximately 460 ng total RNA, TCRbeta-specific cDNA was produced by reverse transcription with a constant-region primer and ProtoScript II reverse transcriptase. Three nested multiplex PCR rounds, following a slightly modified ARM-PCR procedure, were used to build the TCRbeta libraries. Multiplex TRBV1-TRBV30 forward primers and a Cbeta reverse primer were used in the first two PCR rounds, each of which was run for approximately 10 cycles. The public reads were reprocessed in TCRdb via fastp at Q25 and MiXCR, keeping in-frame beta chains. Rows merge per CDR3 protein into single entries with the most common DNA and genes. The sample table records fewer than 350,000 distinct CDR3 sequences; approximately 65% of these occur just once. Of the sample, 9% to 10% is held by the ten largest clones.

Sequencing was carried out using peripheral blood. Every receptor here comes from a man aged 35-49 years with primary liver carcinoma and hepatitis B virus infection.

This clonotype was recorded at least ten times. The CDR3 nucleotides are TGTGCCAGCAGCTTAGGAGTGAGCGAGCAGTACTTC. Protein sequence: CASSLGVSEQYF. The chain employs TRBV11-2 and TRBJ2-7, with D uncertain. V dropped 1 base and J dropped 6 bases, with 7 bases sitting between them. The CDR3 has 12 residues. Per germline, CDR1 SGHAT and CDR2 FQNNGV. The whole variable domain, remainder taken from reference TRBV11-2 and TRBJ2-7, is EAGVAQSPRYKIIEKRQSVAFWCNPISGHATLYWYQQILGQGPKLLIQFQNNGVVDDSQLPKDRFSAERLKGVDSTLKIQPAKLEDSAVYLCASSLGVSEQYFGPGTRLTVT.

About this clonotype: A much larger clone lies a single base off, so this may be a read error. The chain joins TRBV6-1 to TRBJ1-1, with D possibly TRBD1 on 5 matching bases. Looked up from germline, CDR1 is MNHNS and CDR2 is SASEGT. V was pared by 5 bases and J by 5 bases, with 15 bases between. CDR3 length equals 14 residues. Here the CDR3 DNA reads TGTGCCAGCAGTTGTGTCCAGGGAGATACTGAAGCTTTCTTT. This encodes CASSCVQGDTEAFF.

A few counts support this clonotype. The chain has TRBV28 and TRBJ2-1, with a possible D match to TRBD2 (6 bases). This CDR3 region has 14 residues. V lost 6 bases and J 5 bases, leaving 14 bases between the germline ends. Germline V gene sequence: CDR1 MDHEN, CDR2 SYDVKM. The CDR3 spells CASSKGLVNNEQFF. The CDR3 DNA reads as TGTGCCAGCAGCAAGGGACTGGTAAACAATGAGCAGTTCTTC.

This clonotype has more than one count but fewer than ten. This may arise from a read error, as a much more abundant clone is one base away. This chain uses TRBV29-1 with TRBJ2-3, with D maybe TRBD1 (6 bases). CDR3 length: 13 amino acids. V lost 6 bases, J lost 3 bases, and 13 bases lay in between. Germline-derived CDR1 and CDR2 are SQVTM and ANQGSEA. CDR3 amino acids: CSVRQGRTDTQYF. The CDR3 nucleotides read TGCAGCGTACGTCAGGGGCGTACAGATACGCAGTATTTT.

Many counts were recorded for this clonotype. In DNA form, the CDR3 reads TGCAGCGTTGTTGGAAGGGGGCCCGGAACAGATACGCAGTATTTT. It encodes CSVVGRGPGTDTQYF. V and J are TRBV29-1 and TRBJ2-3; the match to TRBD1 covers 7 bases. The CDR3 length is 15 residues. Germline CDR1 is SQVTM and CDR2 is ANQGSEA. V gave up 4 bases and J gave up 3 bases; unmatched junction bases: 10.

On this clonotype itself: A much larger clone lies a single base off, so this may be a read error. The missing conserved phenylalanine or tryptophan at the end of this CDR3 makes a read error likely. The chain uses TRBV29-1 and TRBJ1-2, with 8 bases identical to TRBD1. V shed 4 bases and J 6 bases; nucleotides not matched to a gene: 7. The germline gives CDR1 SQVTM, CDR2 ANQGSEA. CDR3 length equals 13 residues. In DNA form, the CDR3 reads TGCAGCGTTGTTCTCCCGGGACAGGATGGCTACACCCTC. Translating gives CSVVLPGQDGYTL.

This clonotype was seen a few times. The J gene is TRBJ2-1, the V gene TRBV5-1, with a possible D match to TRBD2 (6 bases). V was trimmed by 0 bases and J by 7 bases, leaving 14 bases between them. This CDR3 has 15 amino acids. CDR1 SGHRS and CDR2 YFSETQ come from the germline V gene. As DNA, the CDR3 is TGCGCCAGCAGCTTGGGCGGGACTTTCCTTAATGAGCAGTTCTTC. This codes for CASSLGGTFLNEQFF.

The rearrangement links TRBV12-3 or TRBV12-4 to TRBJ2-3; D unresolved. The CDR3 covers 15 residues. Trimming cost V 1 base and J 9 bases, with 17 bases left between them. The CDR3, as DNA: TGTGCCAGCAGTTTAGGAGGATGGGCAGAAGACACGCAGTATTTT. Its translation is CASSLGGWAEDTQYF.

This clonotype showed up many times. This chain connects TRBV6-2 or TRBV6-3 to TRBJ2-2; D is undetermined. This CDR3 is 15 amino acids long. Germline lookup yields CDR1 MNHEY and CDR2 SVGEGT. Trimming took off 1 base at V and 0 bases at J, with 6 bases between the two ends. CDR3 sequence reads: CASSYLPANTGELFF. In DNA form, the CDR3 reads TGTGCCAGCAGTTACTTGCCAGCGAACACCGGGGAGCTGTTTTTT.

As concerns this clonotype: The conserved phenylalanine or tryptophan normally closing the CDR3 is absent here, so this likely arose from a read error. This chain connects TRBV6-5 to TRBJ1-1, with TRBD1 matching 9 bases. CDR1 MNHEY and CDR2 SVGAGI come from the germline V gene. The CDR3 loop spans 14 amino acids. Trimming at V came to 4 bases and at J to 11 bases, leaving 11 bases not matched to a gene. CDR3 nucleotide sequence: TGTGCCAGCAGTTCAGATGTCCGGGACAGGGAGGCTTTCCTT. Protein: CASSSDVRDREAFL.

A remark on this clonotype: Being one base from a much bigger clone, this may be a read error. The chain recombines TRBV24-1 with TRBJ2-3; 10 bases agree with TRBD1. The CDR3 totals 16 residues. Germline CDR1 is KGHDR and CDR2 is SFDVKD. CDR3 nucleotides: TGTGCCACCAATGATATAAGGGACAGGGGCTCGGATACGCAGTATTTT. The encoded protein is CATNDIRDRGSDTQYF.

Comments on this clonotype: In this CDR3 the conserved last residue, phenylalanine or tryptophan, is missing, so a read error is likely. The chain employs TRBV29-1 and TRBJ2-6, with D perhaps matching TRBD1 (5 bases). Germline V lookup: CDR1 SQVTM, CDR2 ANQGSEA. The CDR3 runs 13 residues. The CDR3 loop is CSVAGSGADVLTY. As DNA, the CDR3 is TGCAGCGTTGCTGGGTCTGGGGCCGACGTCCTGACTTAC.

This clonotype was recorded many times. The V gene is TRBV12-1, the J gene TRBJ2-7; the DNA was not compared with TRBD1, the D call given in the table. TRBV12-1 is a documented pseudogene. CDR3 length equals 12 residues. The CDR3 loop reads CASSPRGPEQYF. The CDR3 DNA sequence: TGTGCCAGCAGCCCCAGGGGGCCCGAGCAGTACTTC.

Remarks on this clonotype: The junction shows a germline mismatch at one end, possibly a read error. CDR3 DNA: TGTGCTAGCAGCCGTAGACTAGCGAGAGTAACAGATACGCAGTATTTT. Amino acids: CASSRRLARVTDTQYF. J is TRBJ2-3 and V is TRBV7-8; 8 bases are shared with TRBD2. Germline CDR1 SGHVS, CDR2 FQNEAQ. The CDR3 is 16 residues long.

This clonotype was found many times. This chain uses TRBV6-6 with TRBJ1-1; possible D gene TRBD1, 6 bases. The CDR3 length is 13 residues. CDR1 and CDR2 (germline): MNHNY, SVGAGI (reference sequence). The chain's CDR3 is CVTTDRRNTEAFF. For the CDR3, the DNA is TGTGTGACTACGGACAGACGAAACACTGAAGCTTTCTTT.

This clonotype was seen only a few times. The rearrangement links TRBV29-1 to TRBJ1-6; D perhaps matches TRBD1 (5 bases). Trimming took off 7 bases at V and 6 bases at J, with 16 bases between the two ends. The germline CDR1 and CDR2 sequences are SQVTM and ANQGSEA. The CDR3 length is 14 residues. CDR3 DNA: TGCAGCGCCTCGACGGGGGGGGTTAATTCACCCCTCCACTTT. Encoded protein: CSASTGGVNSPLHF.

Here the CDR3 reads CASSLVNGRMADTQYF. In DNA, the CDR3 is TGTGCCAGCAGCTTGGTTAACGGGAGGATGGCAGATACGCAGTATTTT. This chain connects TRBV7-9 to TRBJ2-3, with TRBD2 identical over 7 bases. The germline gives CDR1 SEHNR, CDR2 FQNEAQ (reference sequence). The ends lost 3 bases at V and 4 bases at J; junction bases unmatched: 10. The CDR3 extends over 16 amino acids. Using reference TRBV7-9 and TRBJ2-3 for the parts outside the CDR3, the full variable domain is DTGVSQNPRHKITKRGQNVTFRCDPISEHNRLYWYRQTLGQGPEFLTYFQNEAQLEKSRLLSDRFSAERPKGSFSTLEIQRTEQGDSAMYLCASSLVNGRMADTQYFGPGTRLTVL.

To note about this clonotype: A much larger clone is a single base away; this may be a read error. This chain uses TRBV10-2 with TRBJ2-7; D not resolved. This CDR3 region has 11 residues. CDR1 WSHSY and CDR2 SAAADI come from the germline V gene. For the CDR3, the DNA is TGCGCCAGCAGTGAGTTGTACGAGCGGTACTTC. Translated: CASSELYERYF.

The V call is TRBV5-8, the J call TRBJ1-5; D uncertain. V lost 7 bases and J 2 bases, leaving 7 bases between the germline ends. CDR1 is SGHTS, CDR2 YDEGEE, per germline. The CDR3 is 12 amino acids. Here the CDR3 DNA reads TGTGCCAGCTGCTACCGCAATCAGCCCCAGCATTTT. Its protein is CASCYRNQPQHF.

The chain is built from TRBV11-1 and TRBJ2-7; either TRBD1 or TRBD2 may fit D (5 bases each). The CDR3 is made up of 15 amino acids. V was cut by 5 bases and J by 7 bases, with 21 bases left in between. Germline V gives CDR1 SGHAT, CDR2 FQDESV (reference sequence). The CDR3 nucleotides are TGTGCCAGCAGCCCGGGGACCAGTGAGAGTGGAGAGCAGTACTTC. Encoded protein: CASSPGTSESGEQYF.

A note on this clonotype: Germline and junction disagree at one end, which may indicate a read error. V gene TRBV11-1 combines with J gene TRBJ2-1; D is uncertain. The CDR3 is 14 residues long. The V gene's germline CDR1 is SGHAT and CDR2 FQDESV (reference sequence). The DNA for the CDR3 is TGTGTCAGCAGCTCCAGCCGCATCTACAATGAGCGGTTCTTC. Encoded protein: CVSSSSRIYNERFF.

Comments on this clonotype: One junction end does not reproduce the germline sequence, and a read error may be involved. The V call is TRBV7-8, the J call TRBJ1-6; 8 bases are a match to TRBD1. Per germline, CDR1 SGHVS and CDR2 FQNEAQ. The CDR3 length is 15 residues. For the CDR3, the DNA is TGTGCCAGCAGCTCGACAGGGGTGAATAATTTAGCCCTCCACTTC. Amino acid sequence: CASSSTGVNNLALHF.

This chain uses TRBV4-1 with TRBJ2-3, with TRBD2 as a possible D gene (7 bases). From germline, CDR1 is MGHRA and CDR2 YSYEKL. V was trimmed by 6 bases and J by 4 bases, leaving 20 bases between them. The CDR3 consists of 16 residues. The CDR3, as DNA: TGCGCCAGCAGTCACCAAATCAGGGGAGGGCCAGATACGCAGTATTTT. Protein: CASSHQIRGGPDTQYF.